Listed below are T cell receptor beta chains from one sample, sequenced in a study of Graves' ophthalmopathy and Graves' hyperthyroidism. Via MiXCR, TCRdb re-called the multiplex PCR reads, giving one row per CDR3 protein. This table holds 580,000 or so distinct CDR3 sequences, less than 45% found once. Sequencing was carried out using peripheral blood or thyroid tissue (not recorded which). These receptors were collected from an adult man with Graves' hyperthyroidism. CDR3s include the opening cysteine and the closing phenylalanine or tryptophan. Each record gives: CDR3 protein, V gene, J gene.

CDR3aa: CASSRDKYF
v_gene: TRBV7-2
j_gene: TRBJ2-7

CDR3aa: CASSQELTSGSETQYF
v_gene: TRBV2
j_gene: TRBJ2-5

CDR3aa: CSARTGLVLNTEAFF
v_gene: TRBV29-1
j_gene: TRBJ1-1

CDR3aa: CASSPMGKTTEAFF
v_gene: TRBV7-8
j_gene: TRBJ1-1

CDR3aa: CASSLGATSGTQETQYF
v_gene: TRBV5-1
j_gene: TRBJ2-5

CDR3aa: CASSFRGLDTQYF
v_gene: TRBV5-6
j_gene: TRBJ2-3

CDR3aa: CASSLEPGNEQYF
v_gene: TRBV7-2
j_gene: TRBJ2-7

CDR3aa: CASSPWDRASSYNEQFF
v_gene: TRBV11-2
j_gene: TRBJ2-1

CDR3aa: CASSPRKATNEKLFF
v_gene: TRBV11-2
j_gene: TRBJ1-4

CDR3aa: CSALDNILRGHSGYTF
v_gene: TRBV20-1
j_gene: TRBJ1-2

CDR3aa: CASSRDRDPQETQYF
v_gene: TRBV27
j_gene: TRBJ2-5

CDR3aa: CASSSGGQGAILGYF
v_gene: TRBV7-2
j_gene: TRBJ2-3

CDR3aa: CASSLGQVGAEQYF
v_gene: TRBV7-8
j_gene: TRBJ2-7

CDR3aa: CASSISVWAWGQFF
v_gene: TRBV19
j_gene: TRBJ2-1

CDR3aa: CASSQGLYSTEAFF
v_gene: TRBV27
j_gene: TRBJ1-1

CDR3aa: CGTAATNEKLFF
v_gene: TRBV25-1
j_gene: TRBJ1-4

CDR3aa: CASSIRSGEGQPQHF
v_gene: TRBV19
j_gene: TRBJ1-5